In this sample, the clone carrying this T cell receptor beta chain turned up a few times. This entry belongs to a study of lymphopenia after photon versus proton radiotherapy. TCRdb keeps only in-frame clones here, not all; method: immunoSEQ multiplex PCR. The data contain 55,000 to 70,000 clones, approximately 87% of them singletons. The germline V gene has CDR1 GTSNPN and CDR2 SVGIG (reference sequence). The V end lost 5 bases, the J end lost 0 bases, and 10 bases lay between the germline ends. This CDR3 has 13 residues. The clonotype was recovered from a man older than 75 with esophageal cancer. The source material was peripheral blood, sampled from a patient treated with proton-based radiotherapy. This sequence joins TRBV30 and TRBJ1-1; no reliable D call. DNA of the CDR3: TGTGCCTGGGGCACGGGTGTGAACACTGAAGCTTTCTTT. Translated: CAWGTGVNTEAFF.